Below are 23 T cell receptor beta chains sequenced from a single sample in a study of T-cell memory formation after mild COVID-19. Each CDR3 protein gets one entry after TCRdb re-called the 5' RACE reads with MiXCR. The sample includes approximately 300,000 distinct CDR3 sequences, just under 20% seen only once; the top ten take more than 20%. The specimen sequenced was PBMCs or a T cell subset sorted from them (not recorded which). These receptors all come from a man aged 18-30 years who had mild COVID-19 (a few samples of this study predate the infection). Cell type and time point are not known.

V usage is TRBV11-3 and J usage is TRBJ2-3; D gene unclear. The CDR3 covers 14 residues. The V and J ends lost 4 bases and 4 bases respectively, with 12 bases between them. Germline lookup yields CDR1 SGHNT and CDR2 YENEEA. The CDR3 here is CASSYASKADTQYF. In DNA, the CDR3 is TGTGCCAGCAGCTATGCCAGTAAGGCAGATACGCAGTATTTT.

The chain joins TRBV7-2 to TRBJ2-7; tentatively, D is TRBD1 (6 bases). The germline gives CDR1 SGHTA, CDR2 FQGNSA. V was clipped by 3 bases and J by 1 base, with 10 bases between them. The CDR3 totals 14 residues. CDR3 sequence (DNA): TGTGCCAGCAGCTTTGGGACACAATCCTACGAGCAGTACGTC. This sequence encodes CASSFGTQSYEQYV.

DNA for the CDR3: TGTGCCAGCAGCCCCTTGAAGGCGGGACTAGATCTAGCAGAGACCCAGTACTTC. This encodes CASSPLKAGLDLAETQYF. The gene calls are TRBV4-2 and TRBJ2-5; 8 nucleotides line up with TRBD2. The trim removed 4 bases at V and 4 bases at J, leaving 17 bases unmatched. Looked up from germline, CDR1 is LGHNA and CDR2 is YNFKEQ. CDR3 length equals 18 residues.

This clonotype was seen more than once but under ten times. CDR3 in amino acids: CASSLGRGTNQPQHF. CDR3 in DNA: TGTGCCAGCAGCTTAGGCCGGGGAACGAATCAGCCCCAGCATTTT. The rearrangement joins TRBV7-9 to TRBJ1-5; D is ambiguous. V shed 1 base and J shed 4 bases, with 11 bases lying between them. CDR3 length equals 15 residues. The germline V gene has CDR1 SEHNR and CDR2 FQNEAQ (reference sequence). The full variable domain, its missing parts supplied by reference TRBV7-9 and TRBJ1-5, is DTGVSQNPRHKITKRGQNVTFRCDPISEHNRLYWYRQTLGQGPEFLTYFQNEAQLEKSRLLSDRFSAERPKGSFSTLEIQRTEQGDSAMYLCASSLGRGTNQPQHFGDGTRLSIL.

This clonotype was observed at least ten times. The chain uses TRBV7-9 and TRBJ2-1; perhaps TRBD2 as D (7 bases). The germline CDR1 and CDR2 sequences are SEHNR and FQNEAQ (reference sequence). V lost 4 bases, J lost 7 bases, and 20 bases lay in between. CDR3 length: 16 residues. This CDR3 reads CASSSRGGLGVNEQFF. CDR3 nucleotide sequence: TGTGCCAGCAGCTCGAGGGGGGGCCTCGGAGTTAATGAGCAGTTCTTC.

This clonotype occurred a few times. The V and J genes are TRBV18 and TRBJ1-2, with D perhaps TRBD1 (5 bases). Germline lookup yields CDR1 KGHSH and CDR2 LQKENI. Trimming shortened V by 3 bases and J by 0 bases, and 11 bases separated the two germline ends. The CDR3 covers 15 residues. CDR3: CASSPLQEANYGYTF. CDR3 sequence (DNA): TGTGCCAGCTCACCCTTACAGGAAGCTAACTATGGCTACACCTTC.

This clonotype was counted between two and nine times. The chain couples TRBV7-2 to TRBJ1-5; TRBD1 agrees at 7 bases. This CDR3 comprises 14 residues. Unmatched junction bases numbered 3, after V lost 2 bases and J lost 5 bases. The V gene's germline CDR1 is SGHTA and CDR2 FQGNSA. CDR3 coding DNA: TGTGCCAGCAGCTTAAACCAGGGGGATCAGCCCCAGCATTTT. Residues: CASSLNQGDQPQHF.

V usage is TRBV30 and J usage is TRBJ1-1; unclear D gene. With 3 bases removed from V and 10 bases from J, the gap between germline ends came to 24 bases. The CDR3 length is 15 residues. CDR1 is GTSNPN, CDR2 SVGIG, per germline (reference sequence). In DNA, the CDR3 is TGTGCCTGGAGGGGAGGACTGGTCAGAGTCGGTGGAGCTTTCTTT. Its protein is CAWRGGLVRVGGAFF.

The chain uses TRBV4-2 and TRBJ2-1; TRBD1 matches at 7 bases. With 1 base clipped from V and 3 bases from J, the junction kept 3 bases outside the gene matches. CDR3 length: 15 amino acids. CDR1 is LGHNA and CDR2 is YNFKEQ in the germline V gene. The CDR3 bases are TGTGCCAGCAGCCAAGTAGGGGACAGCTACAATGAGCAGTTCTTC. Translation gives CASSQVGDSYNEQFF.

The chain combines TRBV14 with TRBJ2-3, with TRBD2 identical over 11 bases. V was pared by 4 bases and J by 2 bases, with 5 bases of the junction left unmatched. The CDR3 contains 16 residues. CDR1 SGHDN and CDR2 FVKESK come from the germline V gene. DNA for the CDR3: TGTGCCAGCAGCCGGGGACTAGCGGCCCCCACAGATACGCAGTATTTT. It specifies CASSRGLAAPTDTQYF.

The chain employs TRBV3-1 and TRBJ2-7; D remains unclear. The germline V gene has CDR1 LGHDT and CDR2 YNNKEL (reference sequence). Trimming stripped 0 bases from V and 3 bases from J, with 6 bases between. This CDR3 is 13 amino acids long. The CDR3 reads CASSQEDHYEQYF. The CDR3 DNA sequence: TGTGCCAGCAGCCAAGAGGACCACTACGAGCAGTACTTC.

CDR3 coding DNA: TGCAGTGCTAGAGAGGGACTAGCGGGGGAGCTGTTTTTT. Amino acid sequence: CSAREGLAGELFF. The genes are TRBV20-1 and TRBJ2-2, with 10 bases lining up with TRBD2. Looked up from germline, CDR1 is DFQATT and CDR2 is SNEGSKA (reference sequence). Trimming took 0 bases from V and 8 from J; bases not matched to a gene: 0. The length of the CDR3 is 13 residues.

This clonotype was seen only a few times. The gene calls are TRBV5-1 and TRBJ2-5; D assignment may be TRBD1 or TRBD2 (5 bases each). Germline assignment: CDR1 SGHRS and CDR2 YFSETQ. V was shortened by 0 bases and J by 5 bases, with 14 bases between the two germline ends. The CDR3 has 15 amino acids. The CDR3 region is CASSLATTEGETQYF. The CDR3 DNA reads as TGCGCCAGCAGCTTGGCCACTACAGAGGGGGAGACCCAGTACTTC.

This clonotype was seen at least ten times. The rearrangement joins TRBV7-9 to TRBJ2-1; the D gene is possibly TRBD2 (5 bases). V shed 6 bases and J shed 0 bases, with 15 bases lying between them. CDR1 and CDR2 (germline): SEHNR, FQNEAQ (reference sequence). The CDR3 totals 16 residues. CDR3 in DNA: TGTGCCAGCAGGGCCTACGGGGATCCCTCCTACAATGAGCAGTTCTTC. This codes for CASRAYGDPSYNEQFF.

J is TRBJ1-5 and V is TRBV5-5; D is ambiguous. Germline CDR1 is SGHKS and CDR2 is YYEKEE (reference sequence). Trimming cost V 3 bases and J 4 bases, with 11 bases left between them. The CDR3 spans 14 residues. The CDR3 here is CASSWWAGNQPQHF. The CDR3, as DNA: TGTGCCAGCAGCTGGTGGGCGGGTAATCAGCCCCAGCATTTT.

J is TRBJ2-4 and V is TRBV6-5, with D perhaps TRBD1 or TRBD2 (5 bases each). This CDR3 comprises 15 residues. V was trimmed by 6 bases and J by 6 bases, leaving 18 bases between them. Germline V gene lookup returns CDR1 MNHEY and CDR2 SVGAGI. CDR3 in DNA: TGTGCCAGCAGGGCGCTAGGATCCGGGGCAAACATTCAGTACTTC. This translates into CASRALGSGANIQYF.

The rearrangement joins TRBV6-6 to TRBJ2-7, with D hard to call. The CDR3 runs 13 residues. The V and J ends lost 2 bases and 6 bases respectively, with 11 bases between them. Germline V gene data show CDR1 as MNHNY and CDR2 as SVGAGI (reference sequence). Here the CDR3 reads CASSYLRPGEQYF. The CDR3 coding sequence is TGTGCCAGCAGTTACCTCCGCCCGGGCGAGCAGTACTTC.

DNA of the CDR3: TGTGCCAGCAGCGTAGAGGGGCGGGGGGGCCTAGAGACCCAGTACTTC. It is translated as CASSVEGRGGLETQYF. The gene calls are TRBV9 and TRBJ2-5, with 9 bases aligning to TRBD2. This CDR3 is built from 16 residues. V shed 0 bases and J 4 bases; nucleotides not matched to a gene: 7. Germline loops: CDR1 SGDLS, CDR2 YYNGEE.

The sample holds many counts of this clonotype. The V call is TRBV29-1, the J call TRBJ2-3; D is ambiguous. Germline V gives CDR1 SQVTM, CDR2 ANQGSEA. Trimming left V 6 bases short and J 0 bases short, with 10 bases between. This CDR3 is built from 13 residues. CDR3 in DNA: TGCAGCGTCCCCTTGACTAGCACAGATACGCAGTATTTT. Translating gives CSVPLTSTDTQYF.

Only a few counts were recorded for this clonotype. CDR3 in amino acids: CASSDGPNQETQYF. The DNA of the CDR3 is TGTGCCAGCAGTGACGGGCCCAACCAAGAGACCCAGTACTTC. The rearrangement joins TRBV6-4 to TRBJ2-5; D call uncertain. Trimming pared 2 bases from V and 0 bases from J, leaving 7 bases between. This CDR3 region has 14 residues. CDR1 MRHNA and CDR2 SNTAGT come from the germline V gene.

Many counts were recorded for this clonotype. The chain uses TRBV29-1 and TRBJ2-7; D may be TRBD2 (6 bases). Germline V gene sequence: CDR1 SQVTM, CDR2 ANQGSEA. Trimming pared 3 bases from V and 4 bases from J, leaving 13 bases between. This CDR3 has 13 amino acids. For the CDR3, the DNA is TGCAGCGTTGAGACCGGGGAGGTTTACGAGCAGTACTTC. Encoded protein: CSVETGEVYEQYF.

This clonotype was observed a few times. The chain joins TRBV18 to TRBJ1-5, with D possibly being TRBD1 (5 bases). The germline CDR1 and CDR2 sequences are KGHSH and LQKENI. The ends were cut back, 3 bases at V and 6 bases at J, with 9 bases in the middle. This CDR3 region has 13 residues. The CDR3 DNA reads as TGTGCCAGCTCACCGGCTGGGGGTCAGCCCCAGCATTTT. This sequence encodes CASSPAGGQPQHF.

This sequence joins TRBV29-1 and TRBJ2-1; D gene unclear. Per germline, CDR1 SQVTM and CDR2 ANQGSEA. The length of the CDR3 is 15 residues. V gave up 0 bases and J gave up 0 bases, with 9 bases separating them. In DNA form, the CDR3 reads TGCAGCGTTGAAGAGATGCTGAGCTCCTACAATGAGCAGTTCTTC. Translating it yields CSVEEMLSSYNEQFF.